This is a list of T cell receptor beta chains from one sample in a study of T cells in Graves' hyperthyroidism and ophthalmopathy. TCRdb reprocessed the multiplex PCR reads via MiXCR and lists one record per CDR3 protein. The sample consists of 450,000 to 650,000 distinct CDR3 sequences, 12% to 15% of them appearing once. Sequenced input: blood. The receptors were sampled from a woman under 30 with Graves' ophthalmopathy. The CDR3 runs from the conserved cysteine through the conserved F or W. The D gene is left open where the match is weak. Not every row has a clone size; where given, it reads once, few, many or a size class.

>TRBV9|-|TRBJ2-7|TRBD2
TGTGCCAGCAGCGCCCGGACTAGCGGGACCTACGAGCAGTACTTC
CASSARTSGTYEQYF
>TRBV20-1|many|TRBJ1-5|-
TGCAGTGCTACCAAGGGTTATAGCAATCAGCCCCAGCATTTT
CSATKGYSNQPQHF
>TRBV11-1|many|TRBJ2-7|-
TGTGCCAGCAGCCCCAACCGGGGTAGCTCCTACGAGCAGTACTTC
CASSPNRGSSYEQYF
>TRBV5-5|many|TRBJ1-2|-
TGTGCCAGCAGCTTGTCAGAAGCTAACTATGGCTACACCTTC
CASSLSEANYGYTF
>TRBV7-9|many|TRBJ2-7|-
TGTGCCAGCAGTTTCCCCTCTTTAGAATACGAGCAGTACTTC
CASSFPSLEYEQYF
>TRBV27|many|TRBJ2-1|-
TGTGCCAGCAGTTTGGTGTACCCCCATCAGGGGCAGTTCTTC
CASSLVYPHQGQFF
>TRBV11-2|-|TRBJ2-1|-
TGTGCCAGCAGCTTAGGGGTCGACCGTCCGAGCTCCTACAATGAGCAGTTCTTC
CASSLGVDRPSSYNEQFF
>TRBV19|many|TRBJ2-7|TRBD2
TGTGCCAGTAGTAGCGGGAGGGCATCCTACGAGCAGTACTTC
CASSSGRASYEQYF
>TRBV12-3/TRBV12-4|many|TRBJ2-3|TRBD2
TGTGCCAGCAGCCGTGGACTAGGAGGTAGCACAGATACGCAGTATTTT
CASSRGLGGSTDTQYF
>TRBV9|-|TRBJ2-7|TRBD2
TGTGCCAGCAGCGTAGATCGAGCGGGAGTTTACGAGCAGTACTTC
CASSVDRAGVYEQYF
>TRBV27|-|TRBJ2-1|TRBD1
TGTGCCAGCAGTTTATCGGACAGGGGGCCCAATGAGCAGTTCTTC
CASSLSDRGPNEQFF
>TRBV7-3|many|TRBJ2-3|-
TGTGCCAGCAGCTCCCGGGGATCCCGGGATACGCAGTATTTT
CASSSRGSRDTQYF
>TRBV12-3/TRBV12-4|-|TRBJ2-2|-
TGTGCCAGCAGTTTCTCCGGGGACGGGGAGCTGTTTTTT
CASSFSGDGELFF
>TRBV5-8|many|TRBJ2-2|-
TGTGCCAGTATTAGGACAGCTACCACCGGGGAGCTGTTTTTT
CASIRTATTGELFF
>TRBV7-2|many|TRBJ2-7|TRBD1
TGTGCCAGCAGCTTTGGACAGGGTTACCCCTACGAGCAGTACTTC
CASSFGQGYPYEQYF